The next 6 T cell receptor beta chains were all read from a single sample in a study of tumor-infiltrating lymphocytes in primary liver carcinoma. The template, approximately 500 ng total RNA, yielded TCR beta cDNA made with a constant-region primer. Slightly modified ARM-PCR, run as three nested multiplex PCR rounds, produced the TCR beta libraries. Researchers ran the first two PCR rounds for approximately 10 cycles each with TRBV1-TRBV30 forward primers and a C-beta reverse primer. From the multiplex PCR reads, TCRdb called clonotypes with MiXCR, one entry per CDR3 protein. Among approximately 300,000 distinct CDR3 sequences listed, 65% were seen once. Both blood RNA, taken from unsorted whole blood, and germline DNA were extracted. The sequenced material came from peripheral blood. These receptor sequences come from a man aged 40-49 years with primary liver carcinoma and hepatitis B virus infection.

On this clonotype itself: This clone may be a read error of a much larger clone one base away. This likely comes from a read error, as the CDR3 has no conserved phenylalanine or tryptophan at its end. The V and J genes are TRBV29-1 and TRBJ2-3; 11 bases agree with TRBD2. The CDR3 is 17 residues long. Germline CDR1 and CDR2: SQVTM and ANQGSEA. With V trimmed by 7 bases and J by 0 bases, 12 bases remained unmatched. In nucleotides, the CDR3 is TGCAGCGCACGCGTAGCGGGAGGGCCCTTTAGCACAGATACGCAGTATCTT. Protein sequence: CSARVAGGPFSTDTQYL.

The V gene is TRBV6-1, the J gene TRBJ2-1; possibly TRBD2 for D (5 bases). This CDR3 spans 14 amino acids. Per the germline V gene, CDR1 is MNHNS and CDR2 is SASEGT. V was trimmed by 4 bases and J by 8 bases, leaving 15 bases between them. CDR3 sequence (DNA): TGTGCCAGCAGTGTGGCCGGGATAACCGATGAGCAGTTCTTC. It is translated as CASSVAGITDEQFF.

This clonotype came up once. At one of its ends the junction is not consistent with the germline gene, which may arise from a read error. This rearrangement joins TRBV29-1 to TRBJ2-2; TRBD2 is a possible D gene (5 bases). The CDR3 runs 15 residues. Looked up from germline, CDR1 is SQVTM and CDR2 is ANQGSEA. CDR3 region: CSVHKEPGNIGELFF. CDR3 bases: TGCAGCGTTCACAAAGAACCCGGGAACATCGGGGAGCTGTTCTTT.

By frequency in the sample, this clonotype is medium-sized. The chain employs TRBV4-1 and TRBJ2-5; TRBD1 aligns across 8 bases. The CDR3 runs 15 residues. Trimming took 4 bases from V and 5 from J; bases not matched to a gene: 9. CDR1 is MGHRA, CDR2 YSYEKL, per germline. Written as DNA, the CDR3 is TGCGCCAGCAGCCCTGAGGACAGGGAGTACGAGACCCAGTACTTC. This codes for CASSPEDREYETQYF.

V is TRBV5-1 and J is TRBJ2-7; 10 bases map to TRBD1. V was clipped by 7 bases and J by 6 bases; unmatched bases: 13. Germline CDR1 is SGHRS and CDR2 is YFSETQ. This CDR3 is built from 15 residues. As DNA, the CDR3 is TGCGCCAGCGCGCTCGAAACCGGGACAGGGGTCGAGCAGTACTTC. Translated, it gives CASALETGTGVEQYF.

This clonotype was seen ten or more times. One end of the junction is discordant with germline, which a read error may explain. The J gene is TRBJ1-2, the V gene TRBV11-3; D possibly corresponds to TRBD1 (6 bases). The germline V gene encodes CDR1 SGHNT and CDR2 YENEEA. This CDR3 region has 16 residues. CDR3 in DNA: TGTGCCAGCAGCCTAGAGGGGCAGGGGAAGAACTATGGCTACACCTTC. The encoded protein is CASSLEGQGKNYGYTF.